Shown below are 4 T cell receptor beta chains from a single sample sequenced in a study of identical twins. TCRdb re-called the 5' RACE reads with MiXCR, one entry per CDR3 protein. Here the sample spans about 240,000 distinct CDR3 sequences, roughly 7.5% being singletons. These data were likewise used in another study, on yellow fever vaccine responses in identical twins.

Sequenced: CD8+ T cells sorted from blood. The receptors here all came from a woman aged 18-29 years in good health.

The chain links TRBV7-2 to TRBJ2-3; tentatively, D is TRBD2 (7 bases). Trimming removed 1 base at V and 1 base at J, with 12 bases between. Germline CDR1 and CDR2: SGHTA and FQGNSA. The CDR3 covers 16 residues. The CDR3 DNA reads TGTGCCAGCAGCTTAGGGGCGGGGGCAGGCACAGATACGCAGTATTTT. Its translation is CASSLGAGAGTDTQYF.

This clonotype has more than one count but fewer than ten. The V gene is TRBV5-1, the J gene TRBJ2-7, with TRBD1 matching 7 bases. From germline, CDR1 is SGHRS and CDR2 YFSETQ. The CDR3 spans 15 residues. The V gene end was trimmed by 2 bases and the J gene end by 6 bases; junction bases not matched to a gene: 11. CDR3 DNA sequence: TGCGCCAGCAGCTTTATCCCCGACAGGGTCGGCGAGCAGTACGTC. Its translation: CASSFIPDRVGEQYV.

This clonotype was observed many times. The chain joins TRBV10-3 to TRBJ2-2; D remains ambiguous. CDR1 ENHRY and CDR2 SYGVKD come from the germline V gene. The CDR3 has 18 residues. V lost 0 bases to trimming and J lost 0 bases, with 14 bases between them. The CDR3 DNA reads TGTGCCATCAGTGAGTCCGACACCCCCTCAGCGAACACCGGGGAGCTGTTTTTT. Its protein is CAISESDTPSANTGELFF.

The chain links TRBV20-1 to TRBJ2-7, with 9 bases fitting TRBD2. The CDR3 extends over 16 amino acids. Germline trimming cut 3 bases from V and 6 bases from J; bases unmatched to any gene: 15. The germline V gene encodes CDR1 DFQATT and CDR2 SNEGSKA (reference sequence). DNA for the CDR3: TGCAGTGCTAGCCCCATAGCGGGAGAAGGGAAGGGCGAGCAGTACTTC. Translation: CSASPIAGEGKGEQYF.